This is a list of T cell receptor beta chains from one sample in a study of blood T cell repertoires in COVID-19. The method was immunoSEQ multiplex PCR; TCRdb's version includes in-frame clones alone and lacks a portion of them. This table has 70,000 or so clones, 75% to 90% appearing once. Sequenced material: peripheral blood. These receptors came from an elderly man with active or convalescent COVID-19. The CDR3 runs from the conserved cysteine through the conserved F or W. Fields, in order: V gene, CDR3 length, clone size, J gene, D gene, CDR3 protein, CDR3 DNA. The D gene is left open where the match is weak. A clone size is listed for some rows: how often the clone was seen (once, few, many), or a class if it is expanded.

TRBV6-5	15	NA	TRBJ2-5	TRBD1	CASSFGQGGGETQYF	TGTGCCAGCAGTTTCGGACAGGGGGGGGGAGAGACCCAGTACTTC
TRBV5-6	16	NA	TRBJ2-2	TRBD2	CASSPRGSGVGGELFF	TGTGCCAGCAGCCCACGGGGTAGCGGGGTTGGCGGGGAGCTGTTTTTT
TRBV24-1	12	once	TRBJ2-2	NA	CATSKTGRELFF	TGTGCCACCAGTAAGACAGGCCGGGAGCTGTTTTTT
TRBV4-3	13	NA	TRBJ1-2	NA	CASSQERNYGYTF	TGCGCCAGCAGCCAAGAGCGGAACTATGGCTACACCTTC
TRBV4-1	15	NA	TRBJ1-5	NA	CASSPNSGVLGPQHF	TGCGCCAGCAGCCCTAATTCGGGGGTCCTCGGGCCCCAGCATTTT
TRBV3-1/TRBV3-2	15	NA	TRBJ2-1	NA	CASSSGAPFYNEQFF	TGTGCCAGCAGCTCAGGGGCTCCCTTCTACAATGAGCAGTTCTTC
TRBV27	13	NA	TRBJ2-7	NA	CASSSDISYEQYF	TGTGCCAGCAGTTCCGACATCTCCTACGAGCAGTACTTC
TRBV27	13	NA	TRBJ2-7	TRBD1	CASSRDRTYEQYF	TGTGCCAGCAGTAGGGACAGGACCTACGAGCAGTACTTC
TRBV18	13	NA	TRBJ1-2	NA	CASSKDRNYGYTF	TGTGCCAGCTCCAAAGACAGGAACTATGGCTACACCTTC
TRBV25-1	13	NA	TRBJ1-2	NA	CASSENINYGYTF	TGTGCCAGCAGTGAAAATATTAACTATGGCTACACCTTC
TRBV6-5	15	NA	TRBJ2-7	NA	CASSYSAGSAYEQYF	TGTGCCAGCAGTTACTCGGCCGGGAGCGCCTACGAGCAGTACTTC
TRBV27	15	NA	TRBJ2-2	NA	CASSLVLGATGELFF	TGTGCCAGCAGTTTAGTATTGGGCGCCACCGGGGAGCTGTTTTTT
TRBV7-2	15	NA	TRBJ2-5	TRBD2	CASSFGGGSQETQYF	TGTGCCAGCAGCTTTGGGGGGGGGAGTCAAGAGACCCAGTACTTC
TRBV27	15	NA	TRBJ1-1	NA	CASSRFPRVNTEAFF	TGTGCCAGCAGTCGTTTTCCCAGGGTGAACACTGAAGCTTTCTTT
TRBV7-9	13	NA	TRBJ2-5	NA	CASSLNNQETQYF	TGTGCCAGCAGCTTAAACAACCAAGAGACCCAGTACTTC
TRBV27	13	NA	TRBJ1-6	NA	CASSARRESPLHF	TGTGCCAGCAGTGCCCGCAGGGAATCACCCCTCCACTTT
TRBV18	13	NA	TRBJ2-1	NA	CASSPGRGDEQFF	TGTGCCAGCTCACCGGGCAGGGGAGATGAGCAGTTCTTC
TRBV5-1	16	few	TRBJ2-5	TRBD1	CASSRTGPKVQETQYF	TGCGCCAGCAGCCGGACAGGTCCCAAGGTCCAAGAGACCCAGTACTTC
TRBV5-1	14	NA	TRBJ2-2	TRBD1	CASSSGQYTGELFF	TGCGCCAGCAGCTCGGGACAGTACACCGGGGAGCTGTTTTTT
TRBV19	15	NA	TRBJ1-3	NA	CASSSRQRSGNTIYF	TGTGCCAGTAGTAGCCGACAGAGATCTGGAAACACCATATATTTT
TRBV5-1	14	NA	TRBJ2-5	TRBD1	CASSLWTGEETQYF	TGCGCCAGCAGCTTGTGGACAGGGGAAGAGACCCAGTACTTC
TRBV6-5	14	NA	TRBJ1-5	NA	CASSTRQGRSPQHF	TGTGCCAGCAGTACCAGGCAGGGTCGGTCGCCCCAGCATTTT
TRBV27	15	few	TRBJ2-2	NA	CASRVGQRNTGELFF	TGTGCCAGCAGGGTTGGGCAGAGAAACACCGGGGAGCTGTTTTTT
TRBV11-3	15	NA	TRBJ2-7	TRBD2	CASSFVAGSSYEQYF	TGTGCCAGCAGCTTTGTAGCGGGGAGCTCCTACGAGCAGTACTTC
TRBV14	15	once	TRBJ2-5	NA	CASSRRGDNKETQYF	TGTGCCAGCAGCCGACGGGGGGACAACAAGGAGACCCAGTACTTC
TRBV19	15	NA	TRBJ2-1	TRBD1	CASSRGQSSYNEQFF	TGTGCCAGTAGCAGGGGACAGAGCTCCTACAATGAGCAGTTCTTC
TRBV30	15	once	TRBJ2-7	TRBD1	CAWSPRTGVSYEQYF	TGTGCCTGGAGTCCCCGGACAGGGGTCTCCTACGAGCAGTACTTC
TRBV5-1	15	NA	TRBJ2-1	NA	CASSLTWYRAHEQFF	TGCGCCAGCAGCTTGACGTGGTACAGGGCCCATGAGCAGTTCTTC
TRBV28	14	NA	TRBJ1-3	NA	CASSLGRSGNTIYF	TGTGCCAGCAGTTTAGGCAGATCTGGAAACACCATATATTTT
TRBV12-5	15	NA	TRBJ1-4	NA	CASGLSSHGGEKLFF	TGTGCTAGTGGTTTGTCGAGCCATGGGGGGGAAAAACTGTTTTTT
TRBV7-2	15	NA	TRBJ1-1	NA	CASSLVWQGTTEAFF	TGTGCCAGCAGCTTAGTTTGGCAGGGGACCACTGAAGCTTTCTTT
TRBV30	12	few	TRBJ1-1	NA	CAWTTGNTEAFF	TGTGCCTGGACGACAGGAAACACTGAAGCTTTCTTT
TRBV27	13	few	TRBJ2-2	NA	CASRSRVSGELFF	TGTGCCAGCAGAAGCAGGGTGTCCGGGGAGCTGTTTTTT
TRBV6-5	16	NA	TRBJ2-3	TRBD2	CASSYRTSGRTDTQYF	TGTGCCAGCAGTTACCGGACTAGCGGACGCACAGATACGCAGTATTTT
TRBV11-2	13	NA	TRBJ1-2	TRBD1	CASSRDRSYGYTF	TGTGCCAGCAGCCGGGACAGGTCCTATGGCTACACCTTC
TRBV6-5	13	once	TRBJ2-7	NA	CASTSLGRHEQYF	TGTGCCAGCACCTCGCTGGGCCGACACGAGCAGTACTTC
TRBV6-4	14	NA	TRBJ1-1	TRBD1	CASSKDRVTTEAFF	TGTGCCAGCAGTAAAGACAGGGTGACCACTGAAGCTTTCTTT
TRBV7-2	17	few	TRBJ2-1	TRBD2	CASSPRGLAGGVAEQFF	TGTGCCAGCAGCCCAAGAGGACTAGCGGGAGGGGTGGCGGAGCAGTTCTTC
TRBV18	17	NA	TRBJ2-5	NA	CASSPILTRGSQETQYF	TGTGCCAGCTCACCTATTTTGACTAGAGGCTCCCAAGAGACCCAGTACTTC
TRBV12-5	15	NA	TRBJ1-4	TRBD1	CASGTGQGGNEKLFF	TGTGCTAGTGGTACGGGACAGGGTGGGAATGAAAAACTGTTTTTT
TRBV2	14	once	TRBJ2-2	TRBD2	CASKSGSGTGELFF	TGTGCCAGCAAGAGCGGGAGTGGCACCGGGGAGCTGTTTTTT
TRBV15	16	few	TRBJ2-6	NA	CATSRDSRAGANVLTF	TGTGCCACCAGCAGAGATTCGAGGGCTGGGGCCAACGTCCTGACTTTC